This TCR beta chain was identified during a study of PD-1 blockade in classical Hodgkin lymphoma. Points on this clone: Antigen: not known.

Time point reported: cycle 4 day 1 (C4D1), after more than 5 weeks of nivolumab. Each of the patients experienced relapse following autologous stem cell transplantation, and their brentuximab vedotin exposure differed. Best responses were complete response, partial response or progressive disease. Whole-study findings and limits: Complete responders matched newly diagnosed patients in baseline diversity. Newly diagnosed patients reportedly had lower baseline TCR diversity than healthy donors.

The assay was immunoSEQ multiplex PCR, and TCRdb's table has in-frame clones only and misses some. The table records roughly 60,000 clones, approximately 90% of them present only once. The CDR3 runs 13 residues. From germline, CDR1 is SGHVS and CDR2 FNYEAQ. The sequenced sample was peripheral blood mononuclear cells (PBMCs), obtained before the fourth cycle of nivolumab. The clonotype was recovered from a human donor with classical Hodgkin lymphoma. The chain is built from TRBV7-6 and TRBJ2-5; D call uncertain. The last part of the DNA fits TRBJ2-7 better; the J call may be wrong. CDR3 nucleotides: TGTGCCAGCAGCCTCGGTGAGCCCTACGAGCAGTACTTC. This translates into CASSLGEPYEQYF.